This T cell receptor (beta chain) came from a study of T cells after posttransplantation cyclophosphamide. Notes on the study in general: Later post-transplant blood repertoires were often dominated by donor CD8+ memory clones. Skin or GI-infiltrating T cells shared few TRB sequences with blood.

Some clones are missing from TCRdb's copy, which holds only in-frame ones; the method was immunoSEQ multiplex PCR. The specimen gives 30,000 or so clones without singletons; the ten biggest hold about 2.5%. Peripheral blood was collected from the related graft donor on the marrow donation day. This clone showed up many times. Its specificity is not known. The germline V gene has CDR1 SGDLS and CDR2 YYNGEE. Trimming removed 3 bases from V and 2 bases from J; junction bases left unmatched: 12. This CDR3 is 18 amino acids long. Sequencing input: PBMCs. The TCR originated in an older woman in good health, CMV-negative, and a related stem cell transplant donor. This chain links TRBV9 with TRBJ2-3; 10 bases are a match to TRBD2. The CDR3 region has the DNA TGTGCCAGCAGCGAGGGTCTGCTAGCGGGGGACCTCACAGATACGCAGTATTTT. It yields the protein CASSEGLLAGDLTDTQYF.